The 7 T cell receptor beta chains listed next were all sequenced from one sample in a study of beta chain features in type 1 diabetes. Broader study findings: For Type 1 diabetes patients, all four CD4+ subsets carried TCRB CDR3s that were moderately but significantly shorter.

The antigens for these receptors are not known. Expressed TCRB transcripts were sequenced because the isolated RNA had all been reverse transcribed beforehand. TCRdb's copy holds only in-frame clones and misses some; the assay was immunoSEQ multiplex PCR. The table includes about 700,000 clones, 13% detected once. The sequenced sample was naive CD4+ T cells from blood. All receptors come from a man aged 18 to 29 with type 1 diabetes.

This clone occurred a few times. This sample includes further DNA sequences coding for the same CDR3. CDR3 coding DNA: TGTGCCTGGAGTTTGGGGAACACTGAAGCTTTCTTT. As protein: CAWSLGNTEAFF. The gene calls are TRBV30 and TRBJ1-1; D uncertain. Trimming took 2 bases from V and 1 from J, leaving 5 bases between them. CDR1 is GTSNPN and CDR2 is SVGIG in the germline V gene (reference sequence). The CDR3 covers 12 residues.

The V gene is TRBV4-1, the J gene TRBJ2-7; TRBD1 matches 7 bases. After removal of 2 bases from V and 2 bases from J, the junction contained 9 bases not matched to a gene. Looked up from germline, CDR1 is MGHRA and CDR2 is YSYEKL. This CDR3 has 16 residues. CDR3: CASSQPDRDRTYEQYF. The CDR3 region has the DNA TGCGCCAGCAGCCAACCCGACCGGGACAGAACCTACGAGCAGTACTTC.

CDR3 amino acids: CASSQSVQSETQYF. The CDR3 nucleotides are TGCGCCAGCAGTCAATCTGTTCAGAGCGAAACCCAGTACTTC. V is TRBV23-1 and J is TRBJ2-5; D remains ambiguous. TRBV23-1 is reported as an ORF; its role is uncertain. The V end was cut by 0 bases, the J end by 8 bases, with 13 bases between. The CDR3 is 14 residues long.

The table lists this clone with a few counts. The rearrangement uses TRBV2 and TRBJ1-5; D gene uncertain. Germline V gene lookup returns CDR1 SNHLY and CDR2 FYNNEI. V shed 2 bases and J shed 3 bases, with 8 bases lying between them. The CDR3 has 14 residues. The CDR3 DNA sequence: TGTGCCAGCAGTGAATGGACCTACAATCAGCCCCAGCATTTT. This gives the protein CASSEWTYNQPQHF.

The chain employs TRBV9 and TRBJ2-1; either TRBD1 or TRBD2 may supply D (5 bases each). The CDR3 is 15 amino acids. Germline CDR1 reads SGDLS; CDR2 reads YYNGEE. The germline V and J ends were trimmed by 6 bases and 9 bases, with 22 bases remaining between them. This CDR3 is CASTARGQGPGEQFF. CDR3 sequence (DNA): TGTGCCAGCACGGCTCGAGGGCAGGGCCCGGGTGAGCAGTTCTTC.

V gene TRBV5-1 combines with J gene TRBJ2-7; TRBD1 matches 7 bases. Germline V gene lookup returns CDR1 SGHRS and CDR2 YFSETQ. The CDR3 consists of 11 residues. Trimming cost V 3 bases and J 9 bases; bases outside gene matches: 3. This chain's CDR3 is CASSSRDRQYF. The CDR3 region has the DNA TGCGCCAGCAGCTCCCGGGACAGGCAGTACTTC.

The J gene is TRBJ2-3, the V gene TRBV18; D gene unclear. CDR3 length: 15 amino acids. Germline V gene sequence: CDR1 KGHSH, CDR2 LQKENI. V dropped 5 bases and J dropped 1 base, with 13 bases sitting between them. The CDR3 here is CASSTATWRTDTQYF. The CDR3 nucleotides are TGTGCCAGCTCAACAGCGACATGGCGCACAGATACGCAGTATTTT.